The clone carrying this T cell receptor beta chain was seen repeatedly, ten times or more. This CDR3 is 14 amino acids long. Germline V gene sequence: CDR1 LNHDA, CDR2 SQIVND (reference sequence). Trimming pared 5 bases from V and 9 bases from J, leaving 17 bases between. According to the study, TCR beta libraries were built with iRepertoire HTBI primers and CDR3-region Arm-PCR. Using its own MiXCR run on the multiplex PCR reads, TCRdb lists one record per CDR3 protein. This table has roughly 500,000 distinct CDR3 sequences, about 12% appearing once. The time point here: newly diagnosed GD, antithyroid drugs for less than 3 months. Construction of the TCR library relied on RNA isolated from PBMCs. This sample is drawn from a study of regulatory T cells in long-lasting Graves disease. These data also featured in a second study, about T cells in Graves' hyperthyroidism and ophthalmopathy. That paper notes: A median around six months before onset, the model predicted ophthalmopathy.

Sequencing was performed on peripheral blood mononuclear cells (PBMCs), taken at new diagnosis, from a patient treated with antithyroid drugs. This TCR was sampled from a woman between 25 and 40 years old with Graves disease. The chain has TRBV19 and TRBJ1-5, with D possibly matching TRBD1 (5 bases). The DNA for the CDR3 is TGTGCCAGTAGTTTACTCCAGGGAACCGCGCCCCAGCATTTT. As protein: CASSLLQGTAPQHF. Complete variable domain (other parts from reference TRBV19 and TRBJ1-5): DGGITQSPKYLFRKEGQNVTLSCEQNLNHDAMYWYRQDPGQGLRLIYYSQIVNDFQKGDIAEGYSVSREKKESFPLTVTSAQKNPTAFYLCASSLLQGTAPQHFGDGTRLSIL.